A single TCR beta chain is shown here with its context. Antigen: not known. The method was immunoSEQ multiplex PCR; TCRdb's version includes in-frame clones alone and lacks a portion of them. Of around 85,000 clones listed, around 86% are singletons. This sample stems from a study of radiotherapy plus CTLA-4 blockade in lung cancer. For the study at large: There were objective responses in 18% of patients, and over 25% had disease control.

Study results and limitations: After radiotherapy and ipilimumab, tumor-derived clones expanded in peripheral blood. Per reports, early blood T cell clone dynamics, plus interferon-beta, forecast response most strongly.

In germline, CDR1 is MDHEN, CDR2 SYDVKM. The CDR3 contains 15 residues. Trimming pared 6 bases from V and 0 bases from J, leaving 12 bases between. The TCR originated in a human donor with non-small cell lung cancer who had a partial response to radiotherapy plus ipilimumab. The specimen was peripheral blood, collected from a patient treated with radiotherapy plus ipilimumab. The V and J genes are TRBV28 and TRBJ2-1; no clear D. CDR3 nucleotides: TGTGCCAGCAGCCCCAGACGGAGCTCCTACAATGAGCAGTTCTTC. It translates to CASSPRRSSYNEQFF. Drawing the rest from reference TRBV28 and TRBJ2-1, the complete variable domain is DVKVTQSSRYLVKRTGEKVFLECVQDMDHENMFWYRQDPGLGLRLIYFSYDVKMKEKGDIPEGYSVSREKKERFSLILESASTNQTSMYLCASSPRRSSYNEQFFGPGTRLTVL.